The entry that follows covers one TCR beta chain sequence. Antigen unknown. The sample is drawn from a study of shared clonotypes between healthy human individuals. Study information: A couple of women and a few men aged 18 to 49 served as donors. General study points: Deeper or shallower sequencing was expected to change how clonotypes are shared among donors.

V lost 2 bases, J lost 6 bases, and 3 bases lay in between. The CDR3 loop spans 11 amino acids. Germline loops: CDR1 SGHDT, CDR2 YYEEEE. Sorted-subset replicate PCR reactions were performed with around 210 ng DNA, corresponding to about 30,000 T cell genomes. The data were produced by immunoSEQ multiplex PCR, yet TCRdb's version contains in-frame clones alone and is incomplete. The sample lists around 2,000,000 clones; 85% to 95% were seen once. What was sequenced was naive CD4+ T cells sorted from blood. The subset here: CD45RA+ positively selected. The chain couples TRBV5-6 to TRBJ2-1; D is unclear. This TCR came from a young man in good health. The CDR3 region has the DNA TGTGCCAGCAGCTTACCCAATGAGCAGTTCTTC. Translation: CASSLPNEQFF.